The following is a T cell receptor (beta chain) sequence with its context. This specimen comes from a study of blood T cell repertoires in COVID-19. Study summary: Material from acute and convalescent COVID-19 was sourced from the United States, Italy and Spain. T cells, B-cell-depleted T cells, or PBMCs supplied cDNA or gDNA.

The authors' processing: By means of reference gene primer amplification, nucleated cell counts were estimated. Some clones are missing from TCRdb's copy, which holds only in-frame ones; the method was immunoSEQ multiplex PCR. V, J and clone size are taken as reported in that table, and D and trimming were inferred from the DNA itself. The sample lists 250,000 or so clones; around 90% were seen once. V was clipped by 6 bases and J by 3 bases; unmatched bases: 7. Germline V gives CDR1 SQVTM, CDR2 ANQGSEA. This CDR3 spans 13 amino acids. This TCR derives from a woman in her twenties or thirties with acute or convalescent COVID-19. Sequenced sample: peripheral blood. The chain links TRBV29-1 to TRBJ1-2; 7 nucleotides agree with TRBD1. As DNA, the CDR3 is TGCAGCGTCCGGGACAGCACAGACTATGGCTACACCTTC. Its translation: CSVRDSTDYGYTF.